The source of this T cell receptor (beta chain) is a study of beta chain features in type 1 diabetes. V lost 3 bases to trimming and J lost 4 bases; unmatched junction nucleotides: 7. Germline V gene lookup returns CDR1 KGHSH and CDR2 LQKENI. The CDR3 length is 17 residues. Worth noting for this clone: Its antigen is currently unknown.

Of the isolated RNA, all was reverse transcribed, and so the sequenced material was expressed TCRB transcripts. Measured with immunoSEQ multiplex PCR; TCRdb has only the in-frame clones, and not every one. In the table there are fewer than 200,000 clones, more than 10% of which are singletons. The study, taken as a whole, reports: For patients and controls alike, PCR might favor shorter templates to the same degree.

Sequenced material: central memory CD4+ T cells from blood. This sequence was found in a woman under 30 in good health. The chain links TRBV18 to TRBJ2-1; 12 bases map to TRBD2. The DNA for the CDR3 is TGTGCCAGCTCACCTTTGCTAGCGGGAGGGCCGTACAATGAGCAGTTCTTC. Translation gives CASSPLLAGGPYNEQFF.